The rows below give T cell receptor beta chains drawn from one sample of a study of T cell responses to AZD1222 COVID-19 vaccine. Profiling relied on immunoSEQ multiplex PCR, and the TCRdb table lists in-frame clones only, not all of them. Of roughly 100,000 clones in the sample, 90% to 95% are singletons; the top ten hold roughly 44%. Material: peripheral blood, obtained on day 0 of AZD1222 vaccination. These receptor sequences come from an adult in good health. CDR3s include the opening cysteine and the closing phenylalanine or tryptophan. Each record gives: D gene, V gene, clone size, J gene, CDR3 DNA, CDR3 protein. A D gene is named only where the DNA matches it firmly. Rows give clone size only sometimes, using once, few, many, or a class for an expanded clone.

.	TRBV5-4	.	TRBJ1-2	TGTCGGTTTAGTGAGGCAGGAGTCTCCCATCACTATGGCTACACCTTC	CRFSEAGVSHHYGYTF
TRBD2	TRBV7-3	.	TRBJ2-2	TGTGCCAGCAGCCCGTCGGGACTAGCGGGTAACACCGGGGAGCTGTTTTTT	CASSPSGLAGNTGELFF
.	TRBV7-2	.	TRBJ1-6	TGTGCCAGCAGCTTGGGGGGCCGGTCACCCCTCCACTTT	CASSLGGRSPLHF
TRBD1	TRBV6-4	once	TRBJ2-7	TGTGCCAGCAGTGACGGGGCAGGGGGCGAGCAGTACTTC	CASSDGAGGEQYF
.	TRBV14	.	TRBJ2-3	TGTGCCAGCAGCCAAGAGAAGGGTGTGGATACGCAGTATTTT	CASSQEKGVDTQYF
.	TRBV2	.	TRBJ1-5	TGTGCCAGCCAACTTAATCAGCCCCAGCATTTT	CASQLNQPQHF
.	TRBV19	.	TRBJ2-2	TGTGCCAGTAGTCCTACTAGAACCGGGGAGCTGTTTTTT	CASSPTRTGELFF
TRBD2	TRBV7-2	.	TRBJ2-2	TGTGCCAGCAGTCCCCAGGGGACTAGCAACGGGGAGCTGTTTTTT	CASSPQGTSNGELFF
TRBD1	TRBV10-1	.	TRBJ2-2	TGCGCCAGCAGTGAGTCGACAGGGGGTCTCACCGGGGAGCTGTTTTTT	CASSESTGGLTGELFF
.	TRBV30	.	TRBJ2-7	TGTGCCTGGAACAGGGTAATGTCCTACGAGCAGTACTTC	CAWNRVMSYEQYF
.	TRBV18	.	TRBJ2-3	TGTGCCAGCTCACCCCCTACGACAGATACGCAGTATTTT	CASSPPTTDTQYF
.	TRBV30	.	TRBJ1-3	TGTGCCTGGAGTCCCCACATCATAGGAAACACCATATATTTT	CAWSPHIIGNTIYF
.	TRBV7-2	.	TRBJ1-2	TGTGCCAGCAGCTTAAGACCGGAGGGGTATGGCTACACCTTC	CASSLRPEGYGYTF
.	TRBV7-9	.	TRBJ2-7	TGTGCCAGCAGCTTAGGGCAGGGGGGCGAGCAGTACTTC	CASSLGQGGEQYF
TRBD2	TRBV30	.	TRBJ2-7	TGTGCCTGGAGTGGGTCCCGGACTAGCGGGAGTTACGAGCAGTACTTC	CAWSGSRTSGSYEQYF
.	TRBV4-1	.	TRBJ1-2	TGCGCCAGCAGCGGCCCCCAGGTACCCTTTAACTATGGCTACACCTTC	CASSGPQVPFNYGYTF
TRBD1	TRBV3-1/TRBV3-2	.	TRBJ1-2	TGTGCCAGCACCCTTCGGGCAGGGGGCAACTATGGCTACACCTTC	CASTLRAGGNYGYTF
.	TRBV28	.	TRBJ1-2	TGTGCCAGCAGTGCCTCCTTGTGGGTCCGCTACACCTTC	CASSASLWVRYTF
TRBD2	TRBV28	.	TRBJ2-7	TGTGCCAGCAGTTTGGGTGCTCTCGGGGCTAGCGGGAAGGAGCAGTACTTC	CASSLGALGASGKEQYF
.	TRBV29-1	.	TRBJ1-5	TGCAGCGTTTCCTGGGAGTCAGGGAGCAATCAGCCCCAGCATTTT	CSVSWESGSNQPQHF
.	TRBV14	.	TRBJ2-7	TGTGCCAGCAGCCAAGCTAGGGCGGGCGAGCAGTACTTC	CASSQARAGEQYF
.	TRBV5-1	.	TRBJ2-5	TGCGCCAGCAGCTTGCAGACCGCAACCAGCCAAGAGACCCAGTACTTC	CASSLQTATSQETQYF
.	TRBV30	.	TRBJ2-7	TGTGCCTGGGAGGGGAACGAGCAGTACTTC	CAWEGNEQYF
TRBD2	TRBV28	.	TRBJ2-7	TGTGCCAGCAGGTTGGTAGCGGGAAGGGTTACCTACGAGCAGTACTTC	CASRLVAGRVTYEQYF
.	TRBV5-1	.	TRBJ2-1	TGCGCCAGCAGCTTTGGTAACTTGGGCAATGAGCAGTTCTTC	CASSFGNLGNEQFF
.	TRBV9	.	TRBJ2-3	TGTGCCAGCAGCGTTCGAGGGGACACGGGGAACACAGATACGCAGTATTTT	CASSVRGDTGNTDTQYF
.	TRBV7-9	.	TRBJ2-6	TGTGCCAGCAGCTTAGCGGTCTCTGGGGCCAACGTCCTGACTTTC	CASSLAVSGANVLTF
.	TRBV10-3	.	TRBJ1-4	TGTGCCTCTAGAGGAGGCCTTAATGAAAAACTGTTTTTT	CASRGGLNEKLFF
.	TRBV20-1	.	TRBJ2-1	TGCAGTGCTTCTGACAATGAGCAGTTCTTC	CSASDNEQFF
TRBD1	TRBV3-1/TRBV3-2	.	TRBJ1-1	TGTGCCAGCAGCCCGCCCGACAGGGGGCGGTGGAGCACTGAAGCTTTCTTT	CASSPPDRGRWSTEAFF
.	TRBV3-1/TRBV3-2	.	TRBJ1-5	TGTGCCAGCAGCCACTCCCGTTTTGGTAGCAATCAGCCCCAGCATTTT	CASSHSRFGSNQPQHF
TRBD1	TRBV7-2	.	TRBJ1-2	TGTGCCAGCAGCCCCTTGGGCCTACGACAGGGACCCCCCCTCAGGGGCTACACCTTC	CASSPLGLRQGPPLRGYTF
TRBD1	TRBV19	.	TRBJ1-4	TGTGCCAGTAGTGGCAGGGGGGTAAGGGGTGAAAAACTGTTTTTT	CASSGRGVRGEKLFF
.	TRBV6-1	.	TRBJ2-7	TGTGCCAGCAGTGAACTGTGGAGCTCCTACGAGCAGTACTTC	CASSELWSSYEQYF
TRBD2	TRBV4-1	.	TRBJ2-1	TGCGCCAGCAGCCAAGTCTGGCTAGCGGGAGGCAGGAATGAGCAGTTCTTC	CASSQVWLAGGRNEQFF
TRBD1	TRBV10-3	.	TRBJ2-7	TGTGCCATCAGTGAGATGGACAGGGGAAGGTACGAGCAGTACTTC	CAISEMDRGRYEQYF
TRBD1	TRBV6-5	.	TRBJ1-1	TGTGCCAGCAGTTCGGGGACAGAAATGAACACTGAAGCTTTCTTT	CASSSGTEMNTEAFF
.	TRBV7-2	.	TRBJ2-3	TGTGCCAGCAGCCTGTTCACAGATACGCAGTATTTT	CASSLFTDTQYF
.	TRBV28	.	TRBJ1-5	TGTGCCAGCAACTGGGAGGGGCTGCATCAGCCCCAGCATTTT	CASNWEGLHQPQHF
.	TRBV5-4	.	TRBJ1-5	TGTGCCAGCAGCTTGGCAGGAAGTACTAGCAATCAGCCCCAGCATTTT	CASSLAGSTSNQPQHF
.	TRBV29-1	.	TRBJ1-2	TGCAGCGTTGAACACCGAACGGTTGGCTACACCTTC	CSVEHRTVGYTF
.	TRBV12-3/TRBV12-4	.	TRBJ1-1	TGTGCCAGCAGTATACGGTTGAACACTGAAGCTTTCTTT	CASSIRLNTEAFF
.	TRBV19	.	TRBJ1-1	TGTGCCAGTAGTAGGGGGGGACTGCAGAACACTGAAGCTTTCTTT	CASSRGGLQNTEAFF
TRBD2	TRBV11-3	.	TRBJ2-7	TGTGCCAGCAGCTTTATTGGACTAGCGGGAGAAATGTCCTACGAGCAGTACTTC	CASSFIGLAGEMSYEQYF
.	TRBV29-1	.	TRBJ2-2	TGCAGCATAAGAAACACCGGGGAGCTGTTTTTT	CSIRNTGELFF
.	TRBV18	.	TRBJ2-7	TGTGCCAGCTCACCTGGTAGGGACGAGCAGTACTTC	CASSPGRDEQYF
TRBD1	TRBV28	.	TRBJ2-7	TGTGCCACCCTGAACAGGGGGCAATACGAGCAGTACTTC	CATLNRGQYEQYF
.	TRBV14	.	TRBJ2-5	TGTGCCAGCAGCCCTTGGGACGTCCGGGAGACCCAGTACTTC	CASSPWDVRETQYF
.	TRBV19	.	TRBJ1-1	TGTGCCAGTAGTGACCCGGGCACTGAAGCTTTCTTT	CASSDPGTEAFF
TRBD1	TRBV6-5	.	TRBJ2-2	TGTGCCAGCAGTTATGGCAGGGGGATCACCGGGGAGCTGTTTTTT	CASSYGRGITGELFF
.	TRBV19	.	TRBJ2-5	TGTGCCAGTAGGCTCAGGGGAGGGGAGACCCAGTACTTC	CASRLRGGETQYF
.	TRBV6-1	.	TRBJ1-5	TGTGCCAGCAGTGAAAAAAGAGGGCTTAGCAATCAGCCCCAGCATTTT	CASSEKRGLSNQPQHF
.	TRBV7-9	.	TRBJ2-7	TGTGCCAGCAGGGGGCTAGGTTACGAGCAGTACTTC	CASRGLGYEQYF